This passage covers 5 T cell receptor beta chains from one sample sequenced in a study of shared clonotypes between healthy human individuals. Repertoires were generated with immunoSEQ multiplex PCR, while TCRdb's copy carries only in-frame clones and drops some. The repertoire consists of 1.4 million or so clones, with about 98.5% occurring once and the leading ten covering around 0.38%. The sample taken for sequencing was naive CD4+ T cells sorted from blood. The subset here: CD45RA+ positively selected. Source of these receptors: a man aged 25 to 40 in good health.

The V call is TRBV5-5, the J call TRBJ2-7, with a weak D call TRBD1 (5 bases). The germline V gene has CDR1 SGHKS and CDR2 YYEKEE (reference sequence). CDR3 length equals 12 residues. Trimming removed 2 bases from V and 4 bases from J, with 7 bases in between. The CDR3 DNA reads TGTGCCAGCAGCTTCGACAGTTACGAGCAGTACTTC. It encodes CASSFDSYEQYF.

The chain joins TRBV6-5 to TRBJ1-5, with D perhaps TRBD1 (6 bases). V was cut by 8 bases and J by 3 bases, with 11 bases left in between. This CDR3 comprises 13 residues. Germline assignment: CDR1 MNHEY and CDR2 SVGAGI. The CDR3: CASGGRANQPQHF. The CDR3 DNA sequence: TGTGCCAGCGGGGGCAGGGCCAATCAGCCCCAGCATTTT.

The V call is TRBV27, the J call TRBJ1-1; possible D gene TRBD1, 5 bases. The CDR3 has 16 residues. V was shortened by 2 bases and J by 0 bases, with 13 bases between the two germline ends. Germline V gene sequence: CDR1 MNHEY, CDR2 SMNVEV (reference sequence). In nucleotides, the CDR3 is TGTGCCAGCAGTTTAGAGGGGCGGGGAGTGAACACTGAAGCTTTCTTT. It translates to CASSLEGRGVNTEAFF.

As to this clone: This CDR3 is also generated by other DNA sequences in the sample. The gene calls are TRBV5-4 and TRBJ1-1; perhaps TRBD1 as D (5 bases). This CDR3 spans 13 amino acids. Germline CDR1 SGHNT, CDR2 YYREEE (reference sequence). The ends were cut back, 2 bases at V and 1 base at J, with 6 bases in the middle. CDR3 residues: CASSFTGNTEAFF. CDR3 nucleotides: TGTGCCAGCAGCTTTACAGGGAACACTGAAGCTTTCTTT.

The V gene is TRBV11-2, the J gene TRBJ2-5; D remains ambiguous. The CDR3 extends over 15 amino acids. The ends were cut back, 7 bases at V and 3 bases at J, with 18 bases in the middle. The germline gives CDR1 SGHAT, CDR2 FQNNGV. CDR3 protein: CASTPGYQWKETQYF. The CDR3 bases are TGTGCCAGCACCCCCGGGTACCAATGGAAAGAGACCCAGTACTTC.